This TCR beta chain was sequenced during a study of blood T cell repertoires in COVID-19. Looking at the study overall: COVID-19 samples from acute and convalescent phases originated in the United States, Italy and Spain. Nucleic acid was either cDNA or gDNA, and it came from T cells, B-cell-depleted T cells, or PBMCs.

Germline V gene data show CDR1 as LNHNV and CDR2 as YYDKDF (reference sequence). The ends were cut back, 4 bases at V and 2 bases at J, with 11 bases in the middle. CDR3 size: 15 residues. Profiling relied on immunoSEQ multiplex PCR, and the TCRdb table lists in-frame clones only, not all of them. This sample has about 87,000 clones, with 80% to 90% found just once. The J gene is TRBJ2-2, the V gene TRBV15; possibly TRBD2 for D (5 bases). The sequence derives from a man aged 80 or over with acute or convalescent COVID-19. Sequences were obtained from peripheral blood. The CDR3 here is CATSTREKNTGELFF. CDR3 nucleotide sequence: TGTGCCACCAGCACCCGGGAAAAAAACACCGGGGAGCTGTTTTTT.